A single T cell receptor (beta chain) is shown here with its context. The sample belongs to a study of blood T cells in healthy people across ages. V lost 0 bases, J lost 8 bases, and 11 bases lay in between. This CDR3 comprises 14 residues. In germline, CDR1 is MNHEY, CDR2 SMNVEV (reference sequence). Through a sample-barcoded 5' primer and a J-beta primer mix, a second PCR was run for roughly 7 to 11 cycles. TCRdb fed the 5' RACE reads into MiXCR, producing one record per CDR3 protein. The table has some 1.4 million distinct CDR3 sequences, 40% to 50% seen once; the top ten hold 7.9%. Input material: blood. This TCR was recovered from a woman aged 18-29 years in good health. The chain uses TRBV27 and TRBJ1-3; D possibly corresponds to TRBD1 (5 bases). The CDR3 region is CASSLSIMGDTIYF. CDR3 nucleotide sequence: TGTGCCAGCAGTTTATCGATAATGGGGGACACCATATATTTT.